The clone carrying this T cell receptor beta chain appeared a few times. What it recognizes is unknown. Germline V CDR1 and CDR2: MNHEY, SVGAGI. V was trimmed by 1 base and J by 0 bases, leaving 3 bases between them. CDR3 length: 13 amino acids. The data stem from a study of identical twins. TCRdb analysed the 5' RACE reads with MiXCR anew, one entry per CDR3 protein. In the table there are around 680,000 distinct CDR3 sequences, under 9% of which are singletons. Study-level findings and limits: Invariant MAIT and iNKT cells may have partly biased zero-insertion analyses.

The data were also submitted as part of a second study, on yellow fever vaccine responses in identical twins.

V usage is TRBV6-5 and J usage is TRBJ1-1; D not resolved. The sample taken for sequencing was PBMCs. The receptor comes from a woman aged 18-29 years in good health. The CDR3 DNA follows: TGTGCCAGCAGTTACTGGCTGAACACTGAAGCTTTCTTT. Its protein is CASSYWLNTEAFF.